This is a list of T cell receptor beta chains from one sample in a study of shared clonotypes between healthy human individuals. Profiling relied on immunoSEQ multiplex PCR, and the TCRdb table lists in-frame clones only, not all of them. Of millions of clones in the sample, more than 80% are singletons; the top ten hold over 0.12%. The sample taken for sequencing was naive CD4+ T cells sorted from blood. These TCRs come from a man aged 18-30 years in good health. The CDR3 runs from the conserved cysteine through the conserved F or W. Each record gives: D gene, J gene, clone size, V gene, CDR3 protein, CDR3 DNA. The D gene is left open where the match is weak. Only some rows state a clone size, as once, few, many or a class for expanded clones.

.	TRBJ1-3	.	TRBV10-3	CAISGTGSTGNTIYF	TGTGCCATCAGTGGAACAGGGTCAACTGGAAACACCATATATTTT
.	TRBJ1-4	.	TRBV9	CASSAEGVFNEKLFF	TGTGCCAGCAGCGCTGAGGGGGTGTTTAATGAAAAACTGTTTTTT
TRBD1	TRBJ2-3	.	TRBV7-3	CASSNTGGGTDTQYF	TGTGCCAGCAGCAACACAGGGGGCGGCACAGATACGCAGTATTTT
TRBD1	TRBJ1-1	.	TRBV10-3	CAIRGPGQGAGSEAFF	TGTGCCATCAGGGGTCCGGGACAGGGGGCCGGGTCTGAAGCTTTCTTT
.	TRBJ1-5	.	TRBV2	CASRDSDSYSNQPQHF	TGTGCCAGCAGGGACTCGGACAGTTATAGCAATCAGCCCCAGCATTTT
TRBD1	TRBJ2-7	.	TRBV6-5	CASSQGQGKQYF	TGTGCCAGCAGTCAAGGACAGGGGAAGCAGTACTTC
.	TRBJ2-7	.	TRBV7-6	CASSLAPPMTEQYF	TGTGCCAGCAGCTTAGCGCCCCCCATGACCGAGCAGTACTTC
.	TRBJ2-2	once	TRBV5-1	CASSLGQTGGELFF	TGCGCCAGCAGCTTGGGTCAGACCGGCGGGGAGCTGTTTTTT
.	TRBJ2-3	.	TRBV7-3	CASSWTRTDTQYF	TGTGCCAGCAGCTGGACCCGCACAGATACGCAGTATTTT
TRBD2	TRBJ2-5	.	TRBV30	CAWSISRVAGGQETQYF	TGTGCCTGGAGTATCTCTCGGGTAGCGGGGGGACAAGAGACCCAGTACTTC
TRBD1	TRBJ1-1	.	TRBV19	CASSIGRGPQNTEAFF	TGTGCCAGTAGTATAGGAAGGGGGCCACAAAACACTGAAGCTTTCTTT
.	TRBJ2-2	once	TRBV5-1	CASSLVLTGELFF	TGCGCCAGCAGCTTGGTCCTCACCGGGGAGCTGTTTTTT
.	TRBJ1-5	.	TRBV5-6	CASSLAGSNQPQHF	TGTGCCAGCAGCTTGGCAGGGTCCAATCAGCCCCAGCATTTT